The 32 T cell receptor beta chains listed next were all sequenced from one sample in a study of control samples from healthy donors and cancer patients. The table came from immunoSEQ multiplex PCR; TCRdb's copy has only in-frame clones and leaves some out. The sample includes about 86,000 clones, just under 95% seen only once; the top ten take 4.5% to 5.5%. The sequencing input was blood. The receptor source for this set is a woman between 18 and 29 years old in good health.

The CDR3 DNA reads TGTGCCAGCAGCTGGGCGAGAGGAAAAGGGAGGGCCTACAATGAGCAGTTCTTC. Residues: CASSWARGKGRAYNEQFF. The J gene is TRBJ2-1, the V gene TRBV7-2, with 7 bases fitting TRBD2. This CDR3 spans 18 amino acids. Germline V gene sequence: CDR1 SGHTA, CDR2 FQGNSA. The V and J ends lost 4 bases and 2 bases, in that order; junction bases with no gene match: 14.

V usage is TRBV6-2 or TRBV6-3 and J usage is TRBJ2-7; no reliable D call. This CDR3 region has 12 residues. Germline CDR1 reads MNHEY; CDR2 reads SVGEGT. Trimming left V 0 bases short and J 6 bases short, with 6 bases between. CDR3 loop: CASSYSSLEQYF. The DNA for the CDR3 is TGTGCCAGCAGTTACTCGTCCCTCGAGCAGTACTTC.

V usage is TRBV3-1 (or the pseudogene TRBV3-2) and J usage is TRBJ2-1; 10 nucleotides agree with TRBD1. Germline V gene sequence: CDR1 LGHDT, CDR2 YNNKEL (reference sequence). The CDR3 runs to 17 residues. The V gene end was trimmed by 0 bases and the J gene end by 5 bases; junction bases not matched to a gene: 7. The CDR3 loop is CASSQDLVGTGDNEQFF. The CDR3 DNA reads TGTGCCAGCAGCCAAGATCTGGTGGGGACAGGGGACAATGAGCAGTTCTTC.

CDR3 DNA sequence: TGTGCCAGCAGTGAGTCTTTCGGATGGGGACAGGGGAGCACCGGGGAGCTGTTTTTT. As protein: CASSESFGWGQGSTGELFF. The chain recombines TRBV6-1 with TRBJ2-2; the match to TRBD1 covers 10 bases. Losses at the gene ends were 3 bases for V and 4 bases for J; bases not matched to a gene: 14. CDR3 size: 19 residues. Germline loops: CDR1 MNHNS, CDR2 SASEGT.

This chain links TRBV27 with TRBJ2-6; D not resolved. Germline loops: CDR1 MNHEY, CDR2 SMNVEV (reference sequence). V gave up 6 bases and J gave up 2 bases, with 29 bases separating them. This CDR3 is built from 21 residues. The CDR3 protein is CASSLKGPRVRRTAGANVLTF. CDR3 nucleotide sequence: TGTGCCAGCAGCTTGAAGGGCCCTCGGGTCCGAAGAACCGCTGGGGCCAACGTCCTGACTTTC. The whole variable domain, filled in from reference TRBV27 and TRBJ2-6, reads EAQVTQNPRYLITVTGKKLTVTCSQNMNHEYMSWYRQDPGLGLRQIYYSMNVEVTDKGDVPEGYKVSRKEKRNFPLILESPSPNQTSLYFCASSLKGPRVRRTAGANVLTFGAGSRLTVL.

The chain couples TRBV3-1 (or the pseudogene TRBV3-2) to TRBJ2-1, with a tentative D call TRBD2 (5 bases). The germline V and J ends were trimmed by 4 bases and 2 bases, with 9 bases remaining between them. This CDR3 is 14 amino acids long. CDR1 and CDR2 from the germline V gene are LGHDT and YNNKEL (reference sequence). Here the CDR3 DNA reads TGTGCCAGCAGCCCTGGACTCCCCTACAATGAGCAGTTCTTC. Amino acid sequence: CASSPGLPYNEQFF.

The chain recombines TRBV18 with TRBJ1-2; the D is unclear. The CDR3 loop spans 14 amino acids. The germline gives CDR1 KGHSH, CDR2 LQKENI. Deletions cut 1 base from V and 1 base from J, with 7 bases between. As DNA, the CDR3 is TGTGCCAGCTCACCACGGGCAGATAACTATGGCTACACCTTC. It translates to CASSPRADNYGYTF.

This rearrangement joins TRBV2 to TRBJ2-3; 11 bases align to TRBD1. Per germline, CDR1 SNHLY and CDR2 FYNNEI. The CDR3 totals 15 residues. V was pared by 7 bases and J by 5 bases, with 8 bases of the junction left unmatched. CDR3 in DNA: TGTGCCAGCAACCCTTCTGGGACAGGGGGAGATACGCAGTATTTT. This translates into CASNPSGTGGDTQYF.

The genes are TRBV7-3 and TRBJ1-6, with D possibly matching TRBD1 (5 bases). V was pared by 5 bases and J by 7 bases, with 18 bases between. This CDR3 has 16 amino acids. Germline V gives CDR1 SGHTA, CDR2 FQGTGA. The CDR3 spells CASSRDGTWGNSPLHF. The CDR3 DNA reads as TGTGCCAGCAGCAGGGACGGGACCTGGGGGAATTCACCCCTCCACTTT. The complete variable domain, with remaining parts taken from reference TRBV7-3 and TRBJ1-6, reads GAGVSQTPSNKVTEKGKYVELRCDPISGHTALYWYRQSLGQGPEFLIYFQGTGAADDSGLPNDRFFAVRPEGSVSTLKIQRTERGDSAVYLCASSRDGTWGNSPLHFGNGTRLTVT.

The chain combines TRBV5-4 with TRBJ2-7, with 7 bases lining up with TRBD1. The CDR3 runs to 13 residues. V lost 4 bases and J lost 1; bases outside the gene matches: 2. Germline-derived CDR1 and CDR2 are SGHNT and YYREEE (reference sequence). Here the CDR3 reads CASSLDRSYEQYF. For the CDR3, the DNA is TGTGCCAGCAGCCTGGACAGGTCCTACGAGCAGTACTTC.

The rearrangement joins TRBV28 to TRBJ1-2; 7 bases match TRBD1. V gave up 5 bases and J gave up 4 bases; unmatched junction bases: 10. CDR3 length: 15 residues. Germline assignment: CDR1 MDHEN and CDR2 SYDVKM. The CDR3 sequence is CASSRQGSPAYGYTF. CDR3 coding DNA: TGTGCCAGCAGTCGACAGGGAAGCCCAGCCTATGGCTACACCTTC.

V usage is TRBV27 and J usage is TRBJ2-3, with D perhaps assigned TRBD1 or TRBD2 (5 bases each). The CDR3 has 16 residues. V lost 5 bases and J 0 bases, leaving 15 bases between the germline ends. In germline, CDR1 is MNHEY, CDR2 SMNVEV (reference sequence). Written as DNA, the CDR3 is TGTGCCAGCAGTCCCGGGACGGCCTTGAGCACAGATACGCAGTATTTT. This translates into CASSPGTALSTDTQYF.

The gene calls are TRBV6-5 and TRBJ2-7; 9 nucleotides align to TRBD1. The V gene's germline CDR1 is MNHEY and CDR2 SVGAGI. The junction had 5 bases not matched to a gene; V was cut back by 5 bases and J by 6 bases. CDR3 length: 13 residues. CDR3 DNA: TGTGCCAGCAGTCTGGGACAGGGCCCCGAGCAGTACTTC. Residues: CASSLGQGPEQYF.

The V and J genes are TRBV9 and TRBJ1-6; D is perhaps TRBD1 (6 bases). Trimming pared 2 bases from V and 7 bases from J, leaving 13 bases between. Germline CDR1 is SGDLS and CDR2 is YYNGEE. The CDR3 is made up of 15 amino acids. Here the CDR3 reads CASSVRQEPNSPLHF. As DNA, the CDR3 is TGTGCCAGCAGCGTCCGACAGGAACCGAATTCACCCCTCCACTTT.

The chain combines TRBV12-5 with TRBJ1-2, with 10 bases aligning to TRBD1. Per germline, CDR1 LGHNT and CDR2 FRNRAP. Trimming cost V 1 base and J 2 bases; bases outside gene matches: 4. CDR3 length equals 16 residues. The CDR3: CASGLGLGQGNYGYTF. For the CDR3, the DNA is TGTGCTAGTGGTTTGGGCTTGGGACAGGGGAACTATGGCTACACCTTC.

The CDR3 sequence is CASSPRSGQGAIGYTF. For the CDR3, the DNA is TGTGCCAGCAGCCCGAGGTCGGGGCAGGGGGCGATTGGCTACACCTTC. The chain has TRBV5-4 and TRBJ1-2; TRBD1 aligns across 8 bases. Germline CDR1 and CDR2: SGHNT and YYREEE (reference sequence). J was trimmed by 7 bases and V by 4 bases; bases with no gene match: 15. This CDR3 is 16 amino acids long.

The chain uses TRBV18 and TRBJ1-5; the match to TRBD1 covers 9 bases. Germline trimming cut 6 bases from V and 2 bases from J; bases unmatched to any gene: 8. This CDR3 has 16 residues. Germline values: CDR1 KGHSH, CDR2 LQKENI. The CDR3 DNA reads TGTGCCAGCTCGAAAGGACAGGGGTTTGGCAATCAGCCCCAGCATTTT. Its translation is CASSKGQGFGNQPQHF.

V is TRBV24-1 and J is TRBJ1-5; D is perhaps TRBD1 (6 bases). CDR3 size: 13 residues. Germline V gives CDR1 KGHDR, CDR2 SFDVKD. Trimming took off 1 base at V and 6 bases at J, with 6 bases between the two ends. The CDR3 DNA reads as TGTGCCACCAGTGATTTACAGGGTCAGCCCCAGCATTTT. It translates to CATSDLQGQPQHF.

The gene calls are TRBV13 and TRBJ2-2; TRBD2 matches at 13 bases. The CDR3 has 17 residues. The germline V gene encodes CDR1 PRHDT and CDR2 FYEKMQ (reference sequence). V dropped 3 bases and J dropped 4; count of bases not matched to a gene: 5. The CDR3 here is CASSFLTSGRGTGELFF. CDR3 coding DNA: TGTGCCAGCAGCTTTCTCACTAGCGGGAGGGGCACCGGGGAGCTGTTTTTT.

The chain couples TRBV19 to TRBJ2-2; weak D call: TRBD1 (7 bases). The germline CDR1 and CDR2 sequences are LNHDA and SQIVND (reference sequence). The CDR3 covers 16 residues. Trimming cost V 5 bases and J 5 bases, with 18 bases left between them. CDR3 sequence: CASSQYRGGLTGELFF. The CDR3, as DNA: TGTGCCAGTAGTCAATACAGGGGAGGATTAACCGGGGAGCTGTTTTTT. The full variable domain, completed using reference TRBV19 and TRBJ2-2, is DGGITQSPKYLFRKEGQNVTLSCEQNLNHDAMYWYRQDPGQGLRLIYYSQIVNDFQKGDIAEGYSVSREKKESFPLTVTSAQKNPTAFYLCASSQYRGGLTGELFFGEGSRLTVL.

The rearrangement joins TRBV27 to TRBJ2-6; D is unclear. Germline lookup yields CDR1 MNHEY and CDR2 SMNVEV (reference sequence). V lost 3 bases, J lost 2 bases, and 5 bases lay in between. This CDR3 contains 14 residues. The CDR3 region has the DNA TGTGCCAGCAGTTTGGCAGCTGGGGCCAACGTCCTGACTTTC. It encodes CASSLAAGANVLTF.

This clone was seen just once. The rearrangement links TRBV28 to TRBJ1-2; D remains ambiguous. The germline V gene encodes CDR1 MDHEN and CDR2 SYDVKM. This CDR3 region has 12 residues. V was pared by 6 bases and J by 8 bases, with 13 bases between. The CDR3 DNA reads TGTGCCAGCAGGTCTGGGCCCTGGGGCTACACCTTC. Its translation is CASRSGPWGYTF.

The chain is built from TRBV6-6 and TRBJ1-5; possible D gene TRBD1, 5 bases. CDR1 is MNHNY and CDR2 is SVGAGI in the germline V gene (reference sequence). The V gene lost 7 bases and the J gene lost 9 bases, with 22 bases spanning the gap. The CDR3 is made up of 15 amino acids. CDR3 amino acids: CASTVGWGVSVPQHF. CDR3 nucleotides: TGTGCCAGCACCGTGGGGTGGGGGGTGAGTGTGCCCCAGCATTTT.

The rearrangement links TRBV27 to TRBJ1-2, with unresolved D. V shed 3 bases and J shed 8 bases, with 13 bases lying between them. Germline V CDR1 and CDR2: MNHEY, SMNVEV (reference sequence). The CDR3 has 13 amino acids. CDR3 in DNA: TGTGCCAGCAGTTTCCGGGGAGGAAGCGGCTACACCTTC. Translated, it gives CASSFRGGSGYTF.

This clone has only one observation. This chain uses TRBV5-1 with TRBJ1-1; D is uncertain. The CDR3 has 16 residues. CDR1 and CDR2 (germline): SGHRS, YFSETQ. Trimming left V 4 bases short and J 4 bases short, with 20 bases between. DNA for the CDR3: TGCGCCAGCAGCGGATCGTTTGGTTGGCGACGCACTGAAGCTTTCTTT. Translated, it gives CASSGSFGWRRTEAFF.

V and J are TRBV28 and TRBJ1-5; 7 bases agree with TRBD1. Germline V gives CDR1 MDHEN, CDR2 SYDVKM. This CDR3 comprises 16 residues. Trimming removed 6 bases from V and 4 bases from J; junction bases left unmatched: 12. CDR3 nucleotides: TGTGCCAGCAGACTACAGGGGTTTGGGACGAATCAGCCCCAGCATTTT. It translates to CASRLQGFGTNQPQHF.

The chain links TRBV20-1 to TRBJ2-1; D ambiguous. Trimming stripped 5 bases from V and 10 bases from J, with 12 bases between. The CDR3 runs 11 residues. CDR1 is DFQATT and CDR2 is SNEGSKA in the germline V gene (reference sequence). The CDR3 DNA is TGCAGTGCTGGCGGATTTGGAGAGCAGTTCTTC. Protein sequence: CSAGGFGEQFF.

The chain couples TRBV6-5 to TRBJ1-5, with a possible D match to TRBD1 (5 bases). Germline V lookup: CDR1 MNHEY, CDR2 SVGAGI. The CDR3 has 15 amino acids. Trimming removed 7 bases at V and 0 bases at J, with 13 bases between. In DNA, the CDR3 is TGTGCCAGCACCAACGGGGGTCCTAGCAATCAGCCCCAGCATTTT. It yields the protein CASTNGGPSNQPQHF.

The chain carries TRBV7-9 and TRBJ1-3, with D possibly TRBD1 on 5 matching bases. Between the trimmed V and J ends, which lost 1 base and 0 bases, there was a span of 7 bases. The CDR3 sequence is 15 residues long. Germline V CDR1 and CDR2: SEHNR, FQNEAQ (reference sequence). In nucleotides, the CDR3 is TGTGCCAGCAGCTTAGGGGGGATCTCTGGAAACACCATATATTTT. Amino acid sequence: CASSLGGISGNTIYF.

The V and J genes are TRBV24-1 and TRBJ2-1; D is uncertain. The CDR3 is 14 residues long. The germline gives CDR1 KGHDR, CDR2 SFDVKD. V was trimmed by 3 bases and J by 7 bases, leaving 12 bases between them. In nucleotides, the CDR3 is TGTGCCACCAGTGATCCGAATACCTCAAATGAGCAGTTCTTC. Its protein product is CATSDPNTSNEQFF.

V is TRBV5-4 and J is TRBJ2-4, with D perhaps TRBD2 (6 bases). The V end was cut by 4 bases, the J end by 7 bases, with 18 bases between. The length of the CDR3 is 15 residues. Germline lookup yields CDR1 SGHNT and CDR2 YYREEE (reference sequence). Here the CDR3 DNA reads TGTGCCAGCAGCCAGCTGGGGGGAGCAAGGAACATTCAGTACTTC. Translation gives CASSQLGGARNIQYF. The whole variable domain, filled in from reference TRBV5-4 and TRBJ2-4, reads ETGVTQSPTHLIKTRGQQVTLRCSSQSGHNTVSWYQQALGQGPQFIFQYYREEENGRGNFPPRFSGLQFPNYSSELNVNALELDDSALYLCASSQLGGARNIQYFGAGTRLSVL.

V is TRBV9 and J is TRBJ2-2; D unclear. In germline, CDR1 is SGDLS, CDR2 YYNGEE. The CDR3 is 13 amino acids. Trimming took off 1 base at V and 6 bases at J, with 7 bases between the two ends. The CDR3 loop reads CASSVTLAGELFF. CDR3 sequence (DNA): TGTGCCAGCAGCGTAACCTTGGCCGGGGAGCTGTTTTTT.